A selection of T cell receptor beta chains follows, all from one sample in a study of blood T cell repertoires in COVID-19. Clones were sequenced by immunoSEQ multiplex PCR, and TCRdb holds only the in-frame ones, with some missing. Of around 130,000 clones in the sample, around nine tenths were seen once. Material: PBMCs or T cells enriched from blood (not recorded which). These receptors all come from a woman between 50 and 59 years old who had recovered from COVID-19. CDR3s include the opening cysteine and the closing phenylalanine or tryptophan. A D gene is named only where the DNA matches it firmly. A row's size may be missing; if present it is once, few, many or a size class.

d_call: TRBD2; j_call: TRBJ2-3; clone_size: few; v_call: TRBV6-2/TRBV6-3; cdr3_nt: TGTGCCAGCAGTTACTCCGCGGGGGGGCCAGATACGCAGTATTTT; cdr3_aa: CASSYSAGGPDTQYF
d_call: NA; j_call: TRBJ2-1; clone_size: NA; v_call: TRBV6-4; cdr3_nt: TGTGCCAGCAGTGACGTGCCCAGGACAGATGAGCAGTTCTTC; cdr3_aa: CASSDVPRTDEQFF
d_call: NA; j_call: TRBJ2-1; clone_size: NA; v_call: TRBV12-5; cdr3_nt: TGTGCTAGTGGTGCCCGAAGCGGGGAGCAGTTCTTC; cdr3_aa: CASGARSGEQFF
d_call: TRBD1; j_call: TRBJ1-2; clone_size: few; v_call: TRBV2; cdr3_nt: TGTGCCAGCAGTGAGACAGGGGTTGGCTACACCTTC; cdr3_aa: CASSETGVGYTF
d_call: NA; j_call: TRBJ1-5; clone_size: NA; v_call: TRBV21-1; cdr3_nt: TGTGCCAGCAGCACGCCCCCGAGACTTTACAATCAGCCCCAGCATTTT; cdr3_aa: CASSTPPRLYNQPQHF
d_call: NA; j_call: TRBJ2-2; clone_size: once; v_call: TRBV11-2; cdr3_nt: TGTGCCAGCAGCTTAGGGGAGACAACCACCGGGGAGCTGTTTTTT; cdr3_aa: CASSLGETTTGELFF
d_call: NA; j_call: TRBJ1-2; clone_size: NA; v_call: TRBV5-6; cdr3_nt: TGTGCCAGCAGCGATGGACAGACCTCTAACTATGGCTACACCTTC; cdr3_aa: CASSDGQTSNYGYTF
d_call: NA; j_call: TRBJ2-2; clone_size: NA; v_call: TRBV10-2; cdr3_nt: TGCGCCAGCAGTAGACAGGTCTCGAACACCGGGGAGCTGTTTTTT; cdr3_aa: CASSRQVSNTGELFF
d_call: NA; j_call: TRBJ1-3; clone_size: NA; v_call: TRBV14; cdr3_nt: TGTGCCAGCAGCCAAGATGTCTTTTCTGGAAACACCATATATTTT; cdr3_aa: CASSQDVFSGNTIYF
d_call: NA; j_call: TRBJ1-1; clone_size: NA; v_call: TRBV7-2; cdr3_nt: TGTGCCAGCATCTGGGGGGGGTACGACACTGAAGCTTTCTTT; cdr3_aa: CASIWGGYDTEAFF
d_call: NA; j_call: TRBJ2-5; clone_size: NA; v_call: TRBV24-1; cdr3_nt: TGTGCCACCAGTGAGGCTACCCGAAACGGGGAGACCCAGTACTTC; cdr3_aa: CATSEATRNGETQYF
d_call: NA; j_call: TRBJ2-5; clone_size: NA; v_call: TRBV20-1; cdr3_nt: TGCAGTGCTAATGAGGGGGGGTCCTACCAAGAGACCCAGTACTTC; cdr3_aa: CSANEGGSYQETQYF
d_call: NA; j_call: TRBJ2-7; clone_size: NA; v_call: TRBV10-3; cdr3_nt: TGTGCCATCAGTGAGCCAGGGATCTGGGAGCAGTACTTC; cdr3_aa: CAISEPGIWEQYF
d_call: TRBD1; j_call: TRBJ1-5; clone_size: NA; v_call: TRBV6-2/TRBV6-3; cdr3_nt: TGTGCCAGCAGTTACCGGGACAGTAGCAATCAGCCCCAGCATTTT; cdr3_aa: CASSYRDSSNQPQHF
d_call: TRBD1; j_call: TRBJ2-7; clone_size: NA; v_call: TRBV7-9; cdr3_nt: TGTGCCAGCAGCTTAGTTGGACAGGGACTCGAGCAGTACTTC; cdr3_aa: CASSLVGQGLEQYF
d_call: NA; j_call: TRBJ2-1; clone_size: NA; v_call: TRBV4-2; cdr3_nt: TGTGCCAGTCAGAATAAGGGGGACTACAATGAGCAGTTCTTC; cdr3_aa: CASQNKGDYNEQFF
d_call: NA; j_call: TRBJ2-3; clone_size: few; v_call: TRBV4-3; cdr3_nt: TGCGCCAGCAGCCAAGGGAGAGCAGATACGCAGTATTTT; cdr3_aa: CASSQGRADTQYF
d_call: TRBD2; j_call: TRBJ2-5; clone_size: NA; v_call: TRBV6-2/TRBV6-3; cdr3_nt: TGTGCCAGCAGTTACTCGTCAACTAGCGCCCCCCAAGAGACCCAGTACTTC; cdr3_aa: CASSYSSTSAPQETQYF
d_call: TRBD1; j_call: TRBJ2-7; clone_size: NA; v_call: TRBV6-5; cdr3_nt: TGTGCCAGCAGAGGACAGGGGTTTAGCTCCTACGAGCAGTACTTC; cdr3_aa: CASRGQGFSSYEQYF
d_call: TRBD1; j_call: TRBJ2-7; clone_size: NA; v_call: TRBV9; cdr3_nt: TGTGCCAGCAGCCCTCGGGCAGGGGGCGTCCACGAGCAGTACTTC; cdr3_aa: CASSPRAGGVHEQYF
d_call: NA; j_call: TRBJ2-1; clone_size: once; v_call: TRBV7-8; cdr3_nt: TGTGCCAGCAGCTTAGTAGTGGGCAACAATGAGCAGTTCTTC; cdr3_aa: CASSLVVGNNEQFF
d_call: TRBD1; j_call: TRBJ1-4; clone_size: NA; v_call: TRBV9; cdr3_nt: TGTGCCAGCAGCGAGGGGGACAGGGTTTTGGAAAAACTGTTTTTT; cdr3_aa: CASSEGDRVLEKLFF
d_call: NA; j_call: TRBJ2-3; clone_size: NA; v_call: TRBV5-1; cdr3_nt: TGCGCCAGCAGCGGCCGGGACATGGATACGCAGTATTTT; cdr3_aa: CASSGRDMDTQYF
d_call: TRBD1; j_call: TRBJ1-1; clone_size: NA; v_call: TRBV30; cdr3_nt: TGTGCCTGGAGACACAGGGGGCTCATGAACACTGAAGCTTTCTTT; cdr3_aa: CAWRHRGLMNTEAFF
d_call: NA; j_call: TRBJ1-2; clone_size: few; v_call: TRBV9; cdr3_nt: TGTGCCAGCAGCCCCCGACACGGCAGGGACTATGGCTACACCTTC; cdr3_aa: CASSPRHGRDYGYTF
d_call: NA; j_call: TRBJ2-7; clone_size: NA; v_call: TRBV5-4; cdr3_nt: TGTGCCAGCAGCGGCGGGACGGAGGGCTACGAGCAGTACTTC; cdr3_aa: CASSGGTEGYEQYF
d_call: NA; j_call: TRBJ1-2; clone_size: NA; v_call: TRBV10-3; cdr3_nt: TGTGCCATCAGTGAGTCTCTACGGGGAGCTAACTATGGCTACACCTTC; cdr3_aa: CAISESLRGANYGYTF
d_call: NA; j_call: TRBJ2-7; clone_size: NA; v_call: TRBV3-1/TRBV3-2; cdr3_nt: TGTGCCAGCAGCCAGCCTGCCGGCAGGGGAGTCTACGAGCAGTACTTC; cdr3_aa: CASSQPAGRGVYEQYF
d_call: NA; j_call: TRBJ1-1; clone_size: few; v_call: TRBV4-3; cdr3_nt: TGCGCCAGCAGCCAAGAAGAGGAGATCACTGAAGCTTTCTTT; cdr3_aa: CASSQEEEITEAFF
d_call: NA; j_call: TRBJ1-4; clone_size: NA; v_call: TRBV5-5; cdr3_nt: TGTGCCAGCAGCACTTGGACAGACGGAAAACTGTTTTTT; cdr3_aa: CASSTWTDGKLFF
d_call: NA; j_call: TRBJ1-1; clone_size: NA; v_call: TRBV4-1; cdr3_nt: TGCGCCAGCAGCCAAGAGCAGGGTGTGAACACTGAAGCTTTCTTT; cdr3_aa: CASSQEQGVNTEAFF
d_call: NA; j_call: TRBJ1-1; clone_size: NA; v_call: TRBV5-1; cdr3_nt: TGCGCCAGCAGCTCGGAGGGGAACACTGAAGCTTTCTTT; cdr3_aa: CASSSEGNTEAFF
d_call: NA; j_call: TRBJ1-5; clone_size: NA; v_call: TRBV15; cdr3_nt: TGTGCCACCAGCGAACAGGTCTTCAGCAATCAGCCCCAGCATTTT; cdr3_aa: CATSEQVFSNQPQHF
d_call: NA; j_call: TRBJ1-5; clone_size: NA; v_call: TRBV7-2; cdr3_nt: TGTGCCAGCAGCTTCCTGTCCCCTAATCAGCCCCAGCATTTT; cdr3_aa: CASSFLSPNQPQHF
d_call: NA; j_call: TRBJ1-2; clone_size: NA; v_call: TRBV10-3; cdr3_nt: TGTGCCATCAGTGAGGGGGGGGAGCTTGAGGGCTACACCTTC; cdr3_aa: CAISEGGELEGYTF
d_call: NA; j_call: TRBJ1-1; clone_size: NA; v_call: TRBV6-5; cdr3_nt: TGTGCCAGCAGTTATCGGGTTAACACTGAAGCTTTCTTT; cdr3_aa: CASSYRVNTEAFF
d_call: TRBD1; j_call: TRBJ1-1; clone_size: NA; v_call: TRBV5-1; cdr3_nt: TGCGCCAGCAGCATCGTTACAGGGGGGATCACTGAAGCTTTCTTT; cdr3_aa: CASSIVTGGITEAFF
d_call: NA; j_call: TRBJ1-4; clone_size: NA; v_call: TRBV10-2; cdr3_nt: TGCGCCAGCAGTGGGGGGTGGACAGCTTCTAATGAAAAACTGTTTTTT; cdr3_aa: CASSGGWTASNEKLFF
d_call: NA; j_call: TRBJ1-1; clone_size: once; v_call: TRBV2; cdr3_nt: TGTGCCAGCAGGGACAGCATGAACACTGAAGCTTTCTTT; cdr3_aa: CASRDSMNTEAFF
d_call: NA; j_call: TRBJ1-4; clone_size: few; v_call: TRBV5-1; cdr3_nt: TGCGCCAGCAGCTTGGGGGCAGCGGAATCAGTCCTGTTTTTT; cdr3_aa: CASSLGAAESVLFF
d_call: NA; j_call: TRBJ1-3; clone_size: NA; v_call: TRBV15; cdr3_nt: TGTGCCACCAGCAGAGTGGGGGGGCTTGGAAACACCATATATTTT; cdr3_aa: CATSRVGGLGNTIYF
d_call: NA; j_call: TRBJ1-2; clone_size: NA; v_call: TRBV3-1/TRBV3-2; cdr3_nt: TGTGCCAGCAGCCAAGGCGGGGGCGGTCAAATGAACTATGGCTACACCTTC; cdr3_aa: CASSQGGGGQMNYGYTF
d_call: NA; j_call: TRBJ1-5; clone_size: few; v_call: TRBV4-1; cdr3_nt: TGCGCCAGCAGCCAAGAAGGGGCAGGGTGGGGTCAGCCCCAGCATTTT; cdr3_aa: CASSQEGAGWGQPQHF
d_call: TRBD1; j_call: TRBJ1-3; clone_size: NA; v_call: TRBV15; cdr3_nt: TGTGCCACCAGCAGAGATTGGGGACAGACAGTAACTGGAAACACCATATATTTT; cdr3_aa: CATSRDWGQTVTGNTIYF
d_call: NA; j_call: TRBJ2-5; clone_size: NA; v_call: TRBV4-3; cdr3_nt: TGCGCCAGCAGCCAAGATGCGGGGCCGAGGGAGACCCAGTACTTC; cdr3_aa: CASSQDAGPRETQYF
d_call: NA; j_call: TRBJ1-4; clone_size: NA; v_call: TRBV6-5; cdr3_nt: TGTGCCAGCATCCGAGAAGGGGGGGCTAATGAAAAACTGTTTTTT; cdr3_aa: CASIREGGANEKLFF
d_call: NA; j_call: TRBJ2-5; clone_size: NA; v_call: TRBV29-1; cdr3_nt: TGCAGCGTTGAAGATATATCCAGGGCCCAAGAGACCCAGTACTTC; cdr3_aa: CSVEDISRAQETQYF
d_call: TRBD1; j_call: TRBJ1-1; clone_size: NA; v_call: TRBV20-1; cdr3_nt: TGCAGTGCTAGAGTGGCAGGGGGAGCTTTCTTT; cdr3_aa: CSARVAGGAFF
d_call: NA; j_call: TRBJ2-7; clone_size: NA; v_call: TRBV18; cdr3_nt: TGTGCCAGCTCACCACCGTCATCCTACGAGCAGTACTTC; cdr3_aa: CASSPPSSYEQYF
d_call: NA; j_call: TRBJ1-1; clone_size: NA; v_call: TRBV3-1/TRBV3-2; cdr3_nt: TGTGCCAGCAGCTCAACAGACAGGCCCCTGAACACTGAAGCTTTCTTT; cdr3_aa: CASSSTDRPLNTEAFF
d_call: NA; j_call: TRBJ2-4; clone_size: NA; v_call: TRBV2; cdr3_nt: TGTGCCAGCAGTGGACAGACCCCGCACTTC; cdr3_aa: CASSGQTPHF
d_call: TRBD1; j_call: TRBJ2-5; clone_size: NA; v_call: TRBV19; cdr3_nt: TGTGCCAGTAGTATAGTCAGCAGGGGGCAAGAGACCCAGTACTTC; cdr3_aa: CASSIVSRGQETQYF
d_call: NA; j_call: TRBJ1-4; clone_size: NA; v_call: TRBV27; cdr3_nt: TGTGCCAGCAGTTCCATACAGGGAGTTGGTGAAAAACTGTTTTTT; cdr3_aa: CASSSIQGVGEKLFF
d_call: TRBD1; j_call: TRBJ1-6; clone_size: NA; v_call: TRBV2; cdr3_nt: TGTGCCAGTTATGGACAGGCATATTCACCCCTCCACTTT; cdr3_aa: CASYGQAYSPLHF
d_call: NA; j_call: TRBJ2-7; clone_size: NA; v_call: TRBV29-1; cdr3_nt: TGCAGCGTTGTTACGGGGAGAGAGCAGTACTTC; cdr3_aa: CSVVTGREQYF
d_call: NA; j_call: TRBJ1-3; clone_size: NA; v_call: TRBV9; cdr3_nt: TGTGCCAGCAGCGGGGGGCCCGTCTCTGGAAACACCATATATTTT; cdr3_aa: CASSGGPVSGNTIYF
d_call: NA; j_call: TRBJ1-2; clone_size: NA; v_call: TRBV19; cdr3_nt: TGTGCCAGTAGTAGGACAGCGAACTATGGCTACACCTTC; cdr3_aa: CASSRTANYGYTF